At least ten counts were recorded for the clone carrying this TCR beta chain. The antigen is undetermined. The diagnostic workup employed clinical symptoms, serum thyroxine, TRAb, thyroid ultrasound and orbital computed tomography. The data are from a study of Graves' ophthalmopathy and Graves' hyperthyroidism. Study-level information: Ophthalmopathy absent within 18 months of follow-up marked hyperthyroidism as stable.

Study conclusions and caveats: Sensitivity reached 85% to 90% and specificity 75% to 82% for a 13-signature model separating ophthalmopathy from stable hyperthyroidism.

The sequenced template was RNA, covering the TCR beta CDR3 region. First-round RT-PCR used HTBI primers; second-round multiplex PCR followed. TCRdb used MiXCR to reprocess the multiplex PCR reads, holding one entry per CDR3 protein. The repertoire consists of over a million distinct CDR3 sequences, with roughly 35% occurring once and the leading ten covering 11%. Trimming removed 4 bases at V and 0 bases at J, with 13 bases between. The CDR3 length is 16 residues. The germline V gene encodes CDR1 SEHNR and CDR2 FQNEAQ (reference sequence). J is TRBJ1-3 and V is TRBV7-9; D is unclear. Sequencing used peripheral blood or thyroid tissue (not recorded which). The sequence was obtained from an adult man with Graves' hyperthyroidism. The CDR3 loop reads CASSYSLQTSGNTIYF. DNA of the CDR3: TGTGCCAGCAGCTACTCCTTACAGACCTCTGGAAACACCATATATTTT.